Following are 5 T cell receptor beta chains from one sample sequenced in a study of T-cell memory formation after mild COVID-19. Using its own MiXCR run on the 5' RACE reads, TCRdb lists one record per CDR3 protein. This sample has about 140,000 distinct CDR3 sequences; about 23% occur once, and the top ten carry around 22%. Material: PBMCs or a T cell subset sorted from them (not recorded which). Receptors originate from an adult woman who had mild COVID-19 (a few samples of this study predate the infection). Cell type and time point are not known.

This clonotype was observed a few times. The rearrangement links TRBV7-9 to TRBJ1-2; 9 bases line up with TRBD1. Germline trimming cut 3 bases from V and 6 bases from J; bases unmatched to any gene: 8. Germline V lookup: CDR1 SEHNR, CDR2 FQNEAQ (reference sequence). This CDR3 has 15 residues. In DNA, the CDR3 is TGTGCCAGCAGCTTTTCCGGGACAGGGATAGATGGCTACACCTTC. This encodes CASSFSGTGIDGYTF.

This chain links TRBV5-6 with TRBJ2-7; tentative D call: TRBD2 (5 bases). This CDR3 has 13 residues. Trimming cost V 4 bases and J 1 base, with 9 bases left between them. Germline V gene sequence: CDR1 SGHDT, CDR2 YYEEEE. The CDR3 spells CASSHGISYEQYF. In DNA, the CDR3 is TGTGCCAGCAGCCACGGGATTTCCTACGAGCAGTACTTC.

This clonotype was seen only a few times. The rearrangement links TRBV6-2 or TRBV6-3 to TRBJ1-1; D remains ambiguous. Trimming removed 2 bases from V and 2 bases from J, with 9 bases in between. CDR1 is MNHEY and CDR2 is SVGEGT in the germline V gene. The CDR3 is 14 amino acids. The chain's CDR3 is CASSYVGLNTEAFF. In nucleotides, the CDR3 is TGTGCCAGCAGTTACGTGGGGTTAAACACTGAAGCTTTCTTT.

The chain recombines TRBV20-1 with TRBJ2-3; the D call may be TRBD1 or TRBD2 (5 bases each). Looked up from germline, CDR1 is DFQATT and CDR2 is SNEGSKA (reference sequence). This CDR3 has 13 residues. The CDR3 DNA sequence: TGCAGACGAGACGGGGACCCCACAGATACGCAGTATTTT. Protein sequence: CRRDGDPTDTQYF.

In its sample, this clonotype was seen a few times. DNA for the CDR3: TGTGCCAGCAGCGTAGCTGCCCAAAGATGGGAGACCCAGTACTTC. Its protein product is CASSVAAQRWETQYF. The rearrangement uses TRBV9 and TRBJ2-5; D uncertain. Germline assignment: CDR1 SGDLS and CDR2 YYNGEE. The CDR3 loop spans 15 amino acids. The V and J ends lost 0 bases and 5 bases respectively, with 14 bases between them.